These 29 T cell receptor beta chains were sequenced from one sample in a study of T cells in Graves' hyperthyroidism and ophthalmopathy. The investigators amplified TCR beta CDR3 regions from RNA transcripts. The HTBI primer set served for first-round RT-PCR of the TCR CDR3. TCRdb analysed the multiplex PCR reads with MiXCR anew, one entry per CDR3 protein. The data show about 99,000 distinct CDR3 sequences, about half seen once. Sequenced material: blood. The receptors come from a man aged 40-49 years with Graves' hyperthyroidism.

With regard to this clonotype: Given a much more abundant clone one base away, this may be a read error. The CDR3 ends on some other residue instead of the conserved phenylalanine or tryptophan, so this is likely a read error. This rearrangement joins TRBV28 to TRBJ2-7; perhaps D is TRBD1 or TRBD2 (6 bases each). Germline V CDR1 and CDR2: MDHEN, SYDVKM. The CDR3 covers 13 residues. V gave up 6 bases and J gave up 4 bases, with 13 bases separating them. DNA for the CDR3: TGTGCCAGCAGCGGGGGCTGGGAGTACGAGCAGTACCTC. This gives the protein CASSGGWEYEQYL.

The chain is built from TRBV7-2 and TRBJ1-6; 9 positions agree with TRBD1. V trimming: 2 bases; J trimming: 7 bases; junction bases outside the gene matches: 3. Germline lookup yields CDR1 SGHTA and CDR2 FQGNSA. The CDR3 has 15 amino acids. The CDR3 sequence is CASSLMGTGNSPLHF. DNA of the CDR3: TGTGCCAGCAGCTTAATGGGGACAGGGAATTCACCCCTCCACTTT.

Here the CDR3 DNA reads TGTGCCAGCAGCTTGGTCCCGACCGGGACTAGCGCCTACAATGAGCAGTTCTTC. It encodes CASSLVPTGTSAYNEQFF. The chain joins TRBV5-8 to TRBJ2-1; 10 bases are a match to TRBD2. Germline V gives CDR1 SGHTS, CDR2 YDEGEE. V shed 0 bases and J 2 bases; nucleotides not matched to a gene: 8. The CDR3 length is 18 residues.

Ten or more counts support this clonotype. This chain uses TRBV7-9 with TRBJ1-1, with 9 positions matching TRBD1. The germline gives CDR1 SEHNR, CDR2 FQNEAQ (reference sequence). J gave up 3 bases and V 3 bases, and 5 bases lay outside the gene matches. This CDR3 comprises 15 residues. This chain's CDR3 is CASSFGQGLDTEAFF. For the CDR3, the DNA is TGTGCCAGCAGCTTTGGACAGGGGTTGGACACTGAAGCTTTCTTT.

For this clonotype: Since the CDR3 does not end with the conserved phenylalanine or tryptophan, this likely comes from a read error. It is unclear where the CDR3 begins or ends on the DNA, so no DNA is shown, and the CDR3 is as TCRdb lists it. The chain links TRBV7-2 to TRBJ2-6. CDR1 SGHTA and CDR2 FQGNSA come from the germline V gene. The CDR3 comprises 8 residues, both ends counted. CDR3 sequence reads: CASSHGTS.

This clonotype was seen at least ten times. The chain has TRBV19 and TRBJ2-7; possible D gene TRBD1, 6 bases. The CDR3 is made up of 13 amino acids. Trimming took 4 bases from V and 6 from J, leaving 13 bases between them. Germline V gives CDR1 LNHDA, CDR2 SQIVND (reference sequence). CDR3 loop: CASSTGHGAEQYF. CDR3 DNA sequence: TGTGCCAGTAGTACGGGACACGGAGCCGAGCAGTACTTC.

On this clonotype: A much larger clonotype is one base distant, so this may be a read error. This rearrangement joins TRBV6-4 to TRBJ2-1; the D is unclear. Germline V gene lookup returns CDR1 MRHNA and CDR2 SNTAGT. CDR3 length equals 14 residues. CDR3 sequence: CASSPDRADNEQSF. The CDR3 bases are TGTGCCAGCAGTCCGGACCGAGCCGACAATGAGCAGTCCTTC.

At least ten counts were recorded for this clonotype. The rearrangement uses TRBV29-1 and TRBJ2-6, with D unclear. From germline, CDR1 is SQVTM and CDR2 ANQGSEA. The CDR3 spans 13 residues. The germline V and J ends were trimmed by 6 bases and 0 bases, with 6 bases remaining between them. The DNA of the CDR3 is TGCAGCGTGCCAGTCTCTGGGGCCAACGTCCTGACTTTC. Its translation: CSVPVSGANVLTF.

The chain is built from TRBV2 and TRBJ2-7; 7 bases are shared with TRBD2. The ends lost 4 bases at V and 13 bases at J; junction bases unmatched: 19. The germline V gene has CDR1 SNHLY and CDR2 FYNNEI. The CDR3 loop spans 15 amino acids. The CDR3 coding sequence is TGTGCCAGCAGTGTAACGAGCGGGGATACCTACGAGCGCTACTTC. Protein product: CASSVTSGDTYERYF.

This clonotype was recorded many times. The chain employs TRBV5-1 and TRBJ2-7; D gene ambiguous. Per the germline V gene, CDR1 is SGHRS and CDR2 is YFSETQ. Trimming removed 0 bases from V and 6 bases from J, with 7 bases in between. The CDR3 is 12 amino acids. The DNA for the CDR3 is TGCGCCAGCAGCTTGGTCGGCTCCGAGCAGTACTTC. Protein: CASSLVGSEQYF.

As regards this clonotype: Sequence at one end of the junction differs from germline and may be a read error. The chain combines TRBV2 with TRBJ1-3; D is perhaps TRBD1 (5 bases). This CDR3 region has 9 residues. In germline, CDR1 is SNHLY, CDR2 FYNNEI. CDR3 nucleotides: TGTGCCAGCAGTGAACGACAGCAATTT. This translates into CASSERQQF.

Notes on this clonotype: An end of the junction does not agree with germline; a read error may underlie this. V gene TRBV15 combines with J gene TRBJ2-1, with TRBD2 as a possible D gene (6 bases). The germline V gene has CDR1 LNHNV and CDR2 YYDKDF (reference sequence). The CDR3 is made up of 16 amino acids. As DNA, the CDR3 is TGTGCCACCAGCAGAGGTTCTAGCGCCGGCTACGATGAGCAGTTCTTC. Amino acid sequence: CATSRGSSAGYDEQFF.

A single count supports this clonotype. A clone one base away is much larger, so this may be a read error. V is TRBV28 and J is TRBJ1-2; no firm D call. The CDR3 consists of 11 residues. CDR1 and CDR2 (germline): MDHEN, SYDVKM. The CDR3 region is CAGQSNYDYTF. CDR3 in DNA: TGTGCCGGGCAGTCTAACTATGACTACACCTTC.

Concerning this clonotype: At one end, the junction sequence differs from germline, possibly due to a read error. V usage is TRBV15 and J usage is TRBJ2-6; tentative D call: TRBD1 (6 bases). This CDR3 has 14 residues. Germline-derived CDR1 and CDR2 are LNHNV and YYDKDF (reference sequence). CDR3 sequence: CATSRSYGGNVLTF. The CDR3 DNA reads as TGTGCCACCAGCAGATCCTATGGGGGCAACGTCTTGACTTTC.

The genes are TRBV7-6 and TRBJ1-1; no clear D gene. Germline loops: CDR1 SGHVS, CDR2 FNYEAQ. The CDR3 runs 14 residues. The germline V and J ends were trimmed by 1 base and 3 bases, with 9 bases remaining between them. Here the CDR3 DNA reads TGTGCCAGCAGCTTAGAGGCGGTTGACACTGAAGCTTTCTTT. This gives the protein CASSLEAVDTEAFF.

With respect to this clonotype: Possible read error: a much larger clone is one base away. The chain uses TRBV2 and TRBJ2-7, with no clear D. This CDR3 is built from 15 residues. V gave up 6 bases and J gave up 3 bases, with 18 bases separating them. The germline gives CDR1 SNHLY, CDR2 FYNNEI. The CDR3 DNA reads as TGTGCCAGCAGCGGAGCTGGAAAGGGCCGCTACGAGCAGTACTTC. It translates to CASSGAGKGRYEQYF.

The gene calls are TRBV29-1 and TRBJ1-1; D is perhaps TRBD1 (5 bases). Trimming pared 0 bases from V and 12 bases from J, leaving 20 bases between. CDR1 and CDR2 (germline): SQVTM, ANQGSEA. This CDR3 comprises 14 residues. The DNA of the CDR3 is TGCAGCGTTGAAGAAGAGGGGTGGTTTGGTGAGACTTTCTTT. Its translation: CSVEEEGWFGETFF.

Concerning this clonotype itself: A junction end diverges from the germline sequence, so it may reflect a read error. The chain links TRBV7-2 to TRBJ1-3, with D unresolved. Germline V gene data show CDR1 as SGHTA and CDR2 as FQGNSA. The CDR3 has 14 amino acids. CDR3 sequence: CASSLPRTGNAIYF. Here the CDR3 DNA reads TGTGCCAGCAGCTTACCTAGGACTGGAAACGCCATATATTTT.

J is TRBJ2-7 and V is TRBV19, with 7 positions matching TRBD2. V lost 5 bases to trimming and J lost 5 bases; unmatched junction nucleotides: 3. The length of the CDR3 is 12 residues. Looked up from germline, CDR1 is LNHDA and CDR2 is SQIVND (reference sequence). This chain's CDR3 is CASSWGGDEQYF. The CDR3 DNA reads as TGTGCCAGTAGTTGGGGGGGGGACGAGCAGTACTTC.

The CDR3 DNA reads TGTGCCAGCAGCCCAAATAAGCTGCAAGAGACCCAGTACTTC. This sequence encodes CASSPNKLQETQYF. V and J are TRBV7-9 and TRBJ2-5; D not certain. This CDR3 is 14 amino acids long. Between the trimmed V and J ends, which lost 5 bases and 2 bases, there was a span of 12 bases. Germline V lookup: CDR1 SEHNR, CDR2 FQNEAQ (reference sequence).

Of note for this clonotype: Lacking the conserved final phenylalanine or tryptophan, this CDR3 likely reflects a read error. No DNA is shown, since the ends of the CDR3 on it are uncertain; the CDR3 is the one TCRdb lists. The genes are TRBV7-2 and TRBJ2-1; TRBD1 is the table's D call and was not checked against the DNA. From its first to its last residue, the CDR3 has 15 amino acids. In germline, CDR1 is SGHTA, CDR2 FQGNSA. The CDR3 sequence is CASSLGDGAYNEPLC.

About this clonotype itself: One end of the junction fails to match germline, which may point to a read error. The chain employs TRBV7-6 and TRBJ1-1; D not certain. The CDR3 totals 13 residues. From germline, CDR1 is SGHVS and CDR2 FNYEAQ. The CDR3 nucleotides are TGTGCCAGCAGCTCCAGGATGAACACTGAAGCTCTCTTC. As protein: CASSSRMNTEALF.

This chain uses TRBV6-1 with TRBJ2-2; perhaps TRBD2 as D (6 bases). CDR1 and CDR2 (germline): MNHNS, SASEGT. V was shortened by 3 bases and J by 7 bases, with 12 bases between the two germline ends. This CDR3 is 14 amino acids long. CDR3 amino acids: CASSDVSGDGELFF. CDR3 bases: TGTGCCAGCAGTGACGTTTCGGGGGACGGGGAGCTGTTTTTT.

Regarding this clonotype: The conserved phenylalanine or tryptophan is not found at the CDR3 terminus, so this likely reflects a read error. The chain is built from TRBV11-2 and TRBJ2-3, with D possibly TRBD1 on 6 matching bases. CDR1 is SGHAT, CDR2 FQNNGV, per germline. The V gene lost 5 bases and the J gene lost 11 bases, with 23 bases spanning the gap. The length of the CDR3 is 15 residues. CDR3 amino acids: CASSPGGTGDNEQYV. The CDR3 bases are TGTGCCAGCAGCCCTGGGGGTACCGGGGACAATGAGCAGTATGTT.

The rearrangement links TRBV20-1 to TRBJ1-6; D may be TRBD1 (5 bases). The V gene's germline CDR1 is DFQATT and CDR2 SNEGSKA (reference sequence). The CDR3 is 13 amino acids. V gave up 5 bases and J gave up 7 bases, with 12 bases separating them. CDR3 region: CSAGERGNSPLHF. In DNA form, the CDR3 reads TGCAGTGCTGGTGAGCGGGGGAATTCACCCCTCCACTTT.

In this sample, this clonotype turned up many times. CDR3 sequence: CASGGLGAKNIQYF. The DNA of the CDR3 is TGTGCCAGCGGGGGGCTGGGAGCCAAAAACATTCAGTACTTC. The chain recombines TRBV2 with TRBJ2-4; D may match TRBD1 or TRBD2 (6 bases each). Germline CDR1 SNHLY, CDR2 FYNNEI. Trimming left V 8 bases short and J 0 bases short, with 11 bases between. The CDR3 has 14 amino acids.

This clonotype was observed at least ten times. The rearrangement joins TRBV19 to TRBJ2-1; D might be TRBD1 (5 bases). CDR1 and CDR2 (germline): LNHDA, SQIVND (reference sequence). CDR3 length: 15 residues. The ends were cut back, 3 bases at V and 5 bases at J, with 14 bases in the middle. CDR3 loop: CASSIVAGFNNEQFF. Here the CDR3 DNA reads TGTGCCAGTAGTATTGTAGCAGGGTTCAACAATGAGCAGTTCTTC.

The chain combines TRBV9 with TRBJ2-3; TRBD1 aligns across 8 bases. The CDR3 is 14 residues long. CDR1 is SGDLS and CDR2 is YYNGEE in the germline V gene. With V trimmed by 3 bases and J by 5 bases, 5 bases remained unmatched. Written as DNA, the CDR3 is TGTGCCAGCAGCGGGCAGGGGGCGGGAGATACGCAGTATTTT. This translates into CASSGQGAGDTQYF.

This clonotype was observed a few times. V and J are TRBV6-1 and TRBJ1-1; 11 bases are a match to TRBD1. The V and J ends lost 4 bases and 1 base, in that order; junction bases with no gene match: 2. Germline V gene sequence: CDR1 MNHNS, CDR2 SASEGT. CDR3 length equals 15 residues. The CDR3 coding sequence is TGTGCCAGCAGTGGTGGGACAGGGGGGAACACTGAAGCTTTCTTT. Its protein is CASSGGTGGNTEAFF.